This TCR beta chain was sequenced in a study of radiotherapy plus CTLA-4 blockade in lung cancer. Background on the study: Objective responses arose in roughly 20% of patients, and around 32% experienced disease control.

Points from the study as a whole: Response was reportedly best predicted by early blood T cell clone dynamics, with interferon-beta. Tumor-derived TCR clones expanded in blood after radiotherapy plus ipilimumab.

The CDR3 length is 17 residues. Germline assignment: CDR1 GTSNPN and CDR2 SVGIG (reference sequence). J lost 4 bases, V lost 2 bases, and 14 bases had no gene match. The table came from immunoSEQ multiplex PCR; TCRdb's copy has only in-frame clones and leaves some out. In the table there are about 15,000 clones, approximately 75% of which are singletons. To note about this clone: The target antigen is unknown.

The chain has TRBV30 and TRBJ1-2; TRBD1 matches at 9 bases. The source of this sequence is a human donor with non-small cell lung cancer whose response to radiotherapy plus ipilimumab could not be evaluated. The specimen was peripheral blood, collected from a patient treated with radiotherapy plus ipilimumab. CDR3 nucleotides: TGTGCCTGGAGTTCTCACCTCCGGGACAGGGATATCTATGGCTACACCTTC. Encoded protein: CAWSSHLRDRDIYGYTF.